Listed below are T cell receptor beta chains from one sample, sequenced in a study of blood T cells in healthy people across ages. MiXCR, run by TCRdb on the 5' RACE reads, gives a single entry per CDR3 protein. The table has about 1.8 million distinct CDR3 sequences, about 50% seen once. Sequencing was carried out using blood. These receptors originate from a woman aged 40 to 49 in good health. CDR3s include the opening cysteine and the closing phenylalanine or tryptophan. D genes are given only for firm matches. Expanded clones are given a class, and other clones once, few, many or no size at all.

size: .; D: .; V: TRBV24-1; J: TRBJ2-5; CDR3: CATSDLGQGMEETQYF; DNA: TGTGCCACCAGTGATCTGGGGCAGGGAATGGAAGAGACCCAGTACTTC
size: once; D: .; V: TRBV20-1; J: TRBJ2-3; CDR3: CSAIRSGPTPYTDTQYF; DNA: TGCAGTGCTATAAGATCAGGCCCCACGCCTTACACAGATACGCAGTATTTT
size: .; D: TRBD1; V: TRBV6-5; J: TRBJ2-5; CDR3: CASSYNRGRWEQYF; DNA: TGTGCCAGCAGCTATAACAGGGGGCGGTGGGAGCAGTACTTC
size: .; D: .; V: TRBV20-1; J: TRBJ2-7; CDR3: CSARDSGVSHEQYF; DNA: TGCAGTGCTAGAGACTCAGGGGTCTCCCACGAGCAGTACTTC
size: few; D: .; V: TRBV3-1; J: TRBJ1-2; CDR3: CASSLAEGVGYTF; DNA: TGTGCCAGCAGTTTGGCGGAGGGTGTGGGCTACACCTTC
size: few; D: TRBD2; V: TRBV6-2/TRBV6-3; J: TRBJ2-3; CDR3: CASSYNPSGSHVDTQYF; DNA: TGTGCCAGCAGTTATAACCCTAGCGGGTCACATGTTGATACGCAGTATTTT
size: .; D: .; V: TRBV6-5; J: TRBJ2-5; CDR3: CASSYGPYLETQYF; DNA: TGTGCCAGCAGTTACGGACCCTATCTCGAGACCCAGTACTTC
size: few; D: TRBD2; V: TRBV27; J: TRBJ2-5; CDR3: CASSSPRTSGGLRETQYF; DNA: TGTGCCAGCAGTTCCCCCAGGACTAGCGGGGGGCTCCGAGAGACCCAGTACTTC
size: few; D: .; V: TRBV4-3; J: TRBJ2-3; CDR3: CASSQDLREQYF; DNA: TGCGCCAGCAGCCAAGATCTCCGGGAGCAGTATTTT
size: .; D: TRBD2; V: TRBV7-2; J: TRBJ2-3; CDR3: CASSLVGAGVTDTQYF; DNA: TGTGCCAGCAGCTTAGTAGGGGCGGGGGTCACAGATACGCAGTATTTT
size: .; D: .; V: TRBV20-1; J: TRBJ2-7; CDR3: CSGPTSLIDYEQYF; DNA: TGCAGTGGTCCTACTAGCCTTATTGACTACGAGCAGTACTTC
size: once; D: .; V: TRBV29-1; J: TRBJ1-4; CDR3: CSVGGRSYEKLFF; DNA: TGCAGCGTTGGGGGCAGGAGCTATGAAAAACTGTTTTTT
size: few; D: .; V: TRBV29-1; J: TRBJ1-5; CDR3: CSVVGVGQPQHF; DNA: TGCAGCGTTGTAGGGGTGGGTCAGCCCCAGCATTTT
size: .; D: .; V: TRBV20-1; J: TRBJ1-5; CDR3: CSAREARVLSGNQPQHF; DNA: TGCAGTGCTAGAGAGGCCAGGGTTTTATCGGGCAATCAGCCCCAGCATTTT
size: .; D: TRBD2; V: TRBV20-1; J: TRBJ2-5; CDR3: CSAREEGTIRYF; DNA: TGCAGTGCTAGAGAGGAAGGGACTATTCGGTACTTC
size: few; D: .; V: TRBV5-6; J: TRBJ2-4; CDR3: CASSLAGWDQNIQYF; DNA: TGTGCCAGCAGCTTGGCAGGCTGGGATCAAAACATTCAGTACTTC
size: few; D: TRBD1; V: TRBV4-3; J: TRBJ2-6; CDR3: CASSQAQGVTGANVLTF; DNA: TGCGCCAGCAGCCAAGCCCAGGGGGTAACTGGGGCCAACGTCCTGACTTTC
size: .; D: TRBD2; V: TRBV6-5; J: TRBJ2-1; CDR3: CASNSGLATYNEQFF; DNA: TGTGCCAGCAATTCGGGACTAGCAACCTACAATGAGCAGTTCTTC
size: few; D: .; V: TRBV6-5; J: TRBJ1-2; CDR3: CASSYDADPNYGYTF; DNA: TGTGCCAGCAGTTACGACGCCGACCCTAACTATGGCTACACCTTC
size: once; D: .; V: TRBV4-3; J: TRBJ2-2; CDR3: CASSQDDEAGYTGELFF; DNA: TGCGCCAGCAGCCAAGATGATGAGGCGGGGTACACCGGGGAGCTGTTTTTT
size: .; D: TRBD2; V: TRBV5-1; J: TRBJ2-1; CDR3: CASSSPGGLAAYNEQFF; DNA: TGCGCCAGCAGCTCACCGGGCGGACTAGCGGCCTACAATGAGCAGTTCTTC